Sequencing of this T cell receptor (beta chain) was carried out in a study of blood T cell repertoires in COVID-19. The CDR3 loop spans 13 amino acids. Deletions cut 7 bases from V and 7 bases from J, with 13 bases between. Germline CDR1 reads SGHNT; CDR2 reads YENEEA. Assay used: immunoSEQ multiplex PCR; TCRdb lists only in-frame clones, some missing. Seen here are about 140,000 clones, 75% to 90% observed once, and the top ten hold approximately 2.8%. The receptor comes from a woman in her sixties or seventies with active COVID-19. This rearrangement joins TRBV11-3 to TRBJ2-2; weak D call: TRBD2 (5 bases). Sequences were obtained from peripheral blood. CDR3: CASKGPGNGELFF. CDR3 DNA: TGTGCCAGCAAGGGTCCGGGGAACGGGGAGCTGTTTTTT. Variable domain in full (rest from reference TRBV11-3 and TRBJ2-2): EAGVVQSPRYKIIEKKQPVAFWCNPISGHNTLYWYLQNLGQGPELLIRYENEEAVDDSQLPKDRFSAERLKGVDSTLKIQPAELGDSAVYLCASKGPGNGELFFGEGSRLTVL.